The present TCR beta chain was sequenced within a study of blood T cell repertoires in COVID-19. Study summary: Acute and convalescent COVID-19 samples came from the United States, Italy and Spain. In each case, the material was cDNA or gDNA derived from T cells, B-cell-depleted T cells, or PBMCs.

As processed by the authors: Cell counts per sample came from amplifying reference gene primers. TCRdb's copy holds only in-frame clones and misses some; the assay was immunoSEQ multiplex PCR. That table furnishes V, J and clone size, whereas the DNA furnished D and trimming. The table shows about 170,000 clones, with around 82% occurring only once. Looked up from germline, CDR1 is MRHNA and CDR2 is SNTAGT. V shed 2 bases and J shed 6 bases, with 16 bases lying between them. The CDR3 is made up of 15 amino acids. A few counts support this clone. The chain uses TRBV6-4 and TRBJ1-2, with D maybe TRBD1 (6 bases). The TCR was taken from a woman over 75 with active or convalescent COVID-19. Input material: peripheral blood. In nucleotides, the CDR3 is TGTGCCAGCAGTGACCCCGGCAGGGGATATGATGGCTACACCTTC. Encoded protein: CASSDPGRGYDGYTF.